The next 31 T cell receptor beta chains were all read from a single sample in a study of blood T cell repertoires in COVID-19. Sequenced by immunoSEQ multiplex PCR; TCRdb stores in-frame clones only, minus some. The data hold around 120,000 clones, with around nine tenths observed a single time. The sequenced sample was PBMCs or T cells enriched from blood (not recorded which). All receptors derive from a woman aged 45-60 years who had recovered from COVID-19.

J is TRBJ1-2 and V is TRBV7-3; D is ambiguous. The CDR3 length is 14 residues. Trimming removed 5 bases at V and 7 bases at J, with 17 bases between. Germline-derived CDR1 and CDR2 are SGHTA and FQGTGA. The CDR3: CASSPQAGGIGYTF. CDR3 in DNA: TGTGCCAGCAGCCCCCAGGCAGGCGGGATTGGCTACACCTTC. Full variable domain (remainder filled in from reference TRBV7-3 and TRBJ1-2): GAGVSQTPSNKVTEKGKYVELRCDPISGHTALYWYRQSLGQGPEFLIYFQGTGAADDSGLPNDRFFAVRPEGSVSTLKIQRTERGDSAVYLCASSPQAGGIGYTFGSGTRLTVV.

The J gene is TRBJ2-7, the V gene TRBV9, with 8 bases aligning to TRBD2. Germline assignment: CDR1 SGDLS and CDR2 YYNGEE. The CDR3 has 16 residues. V lost 2 bases to trimming and J lost 2 bases; unmatched junction nucleotides: 9. The CDR3 region is CASSVSGVAGPYEQYF. CDR3 bases: TGTGCCAGCAGCGTGTCGGGGGTAGCGGGACCCTACGAGCAGTACTTC.

The gene calls are TRBV27 and TRBJ2-7, with D possibly TRBD2 on 5 matching bases. CDR1 is MNHEY and CDR2 is SMNVEV in the germline V gene (reference sequence). The germline V and J ends were trimmed by 3 bases and 4 bases, with 10 bases remaining between them. The CDR3 totals 13 residues. The CDR3 is CASSFGNLYEQYF. CDR3 bases: TGTGCCAGCAGTTTCGGGAACTTATACGAGCAGTACTTC.

V and J are TRBV28 and TRBJ2-6; tentative D call: TRBD1 (5 bases). V lost 6 bases, J lost 0 bases, and 15 bases lay in between. The CDR3 loop spans 17 amino acids. In germline, CDR1 is MDHEN, CDR2 SYDVKM. The CDR3 DNA sequence: TGTGCCAGCAGGACCACAACAGGTTTCTCTGGGGCCAACGTCCTGACTTTC. Protein product: CASRTTTGFSGANVLTF.

This clone was seen a single time. For the CDR3, the DNA is TGTGCCAGCAGCTTTCGAGGAGGGGGCCAAGATACGCAGTATTTT. The encoded protein is CASSFRGGGQDTQYF. V gene TRBV7-9 combines with J gene TRBJ2-3; possible D gene TRBD1, 7 bases. Germline V lookup: CDR1 SEHNR, CDR2 FQNEAQ (reference sequence). The CDR3 sequence is 15 residues long. With 3 bases removed from V and 5 bases from J, the gap between germline ends came to 15 bases.

This rearrangement joins TRBV19 to TRBJ2-2; 8 bases agree with TRBD1. The V gene end was trimmed by 8 bases and the J gene end by 3 bases; junction bases not matched to a gene: 8. Germline CDR1 and CDR2: LNHDA and SQIVND (reference sequence). This CDR3 is built from 15 residues. The CDR3 here is CASYLRQGYTGELFF. The CDR3 bases are TGTGCCAGTTACCTGAGACAGGGGTACACCGGGGAGCTGTTTTTT.

This clone has just one count. This chain joins TRBV18 and TRBJ2-5; 10 nucleotides agree with TRBD1. The CDR3 has 17 residues. Germline CDR1 and CDR2: KGHSH and LQKENI. V dropped 1 base and J dropped 5; count of bases not matched to a gene: 10. CDR3 protein: CASSPRGTGVSAETQYF. The DNA for the CDR3 is TGTGCCAGCTCACCACGCGGGACAGGGGTTTCGGCGGAGACCCAGTACTTC.

The chain couples TRBV25-1 to TRBJ1-2, with a possible D match to TRBD1 (5 bases). Germline V gene data show CDR1 as MGHDK and CDR2 as SYGVNS. The germline V and J ends were trimmed by 0 bases and 4 bases, with 9 bases remaining between them. This CDR3 region has 14 residues. In DNA, the CDR3 is TGTGCCAGCAGTGAATACAAGGGGTTCTATGGCTACACCTTC. Its protein product is CASSEYKGFYGYTF.

This clone was detected once. The V and J genes are TRBV2 and TRBJ2-7, with a tentative D call TRBD1 (5 bases). CDR1 and CDR2 from the germline V gene are SNHLY and FYNNEI. The V gene lost 4 bases and the J gene lost 2 bases, with 9 bases spanning the gap. This CDR3 contains 13 residues. The CDR3 spells CASSVNRPYEQYF. The CDR3 nucleotides are TGTGCCAGCAGTGTTAACAGGCCCTACGAGCAGTACTTC.

V gene TRBV14 combines with J gene TRBJ2-3, with D tentatively TRBD1 (6 bases). This CDR3 has 17 amino acids. Looked up from germline, CDR1 is SGHDN and CDR2 is FVKESK. Trimming pared 0 bases from V and 5 bases from J, leaving 18 bases between. The CDR3 DNA sequence: TGTGCCAGCAGCCAAGACCAGGGGACGGGGTGGGGAGATACGCAGTATTTT. It specifies CASSQDQGTGWGDTQYF.

A note on this clone: This sample also contains other DNA sequences that code for the same CDR3. The chain carries TRBV19 and TRBJ1-3, with TRBD1 as a possible D gene (5 bases). Trimming removed 4 bases at V and 0 bases at J, with 7 bases between. Germline V gives CDR1 LNHDA, CDR2 SQIVND (reference sequence). The CDR3 has 14 amino acids. The CDR3 spells CASSRQSSGNTIYF. The CDR3 DNA reads as TGTGCCAGTAGTAGACAGAGCTCTGGAAACACCATATATTTT. Using reference TRBV19 and TRBJ1-3 for the parts outside the CDR3, the full variable domain is DGGITQSPKYLFRKEGQNVTLSCEQNLNHDAMYWYRQDPGQGLRLIYYSQIVNDFQKGDIAEGYSVSREKKESFPLTVTSAQKNPTAFYLCASSRQSSGNTIYFGEGSWLTVV.

V usage is TRBV30 and J usage is TRBJ2-7; 8 bases fit TRBD1. V dropped 2 bases and J dropped 2; count of bases not matched to a gene: 5. The CDR3 is made up of 14 amino acids. Germline V gives CDR1 GTSNPN, CDR2 SVGIG (reference sequence). CDR3 residues: CAWSPGTGAYEQYF. CDR3 bases: TGTGCCTGGAGTCCCGGGACAGGAGCCTACGAGCAGTACTTC.

The chain uses TRBV19 and TRBJ1-2; 10 bases fit TRBD1. This CDR3 contains 15 residues. Germline assignment: CDR1 LNHDA and CDR2 SQIVND (reference sequence). The V gene end was trimmed by 1 base and the J gene end by 4 bases; junction bases not matched to a gene: 3. CDR3 in amino acids: CASSIARTGGYGYTF. CDR3 bases: TGTGCCAGTAGTATAGCTAGGACAGGGGGCTATGGCTACACCTTC.

V and J are TRBV18 and TRBJ1-5; maybe TRBD1 (6 bases). CDR1 and CDR2 from the germline V gene are KGHSH and LQKENI. The CDR3 covers 16 residues. The V and J ends lost 3 bases and 2 bases respectively, with 14 bases between them. The CDR3 DNA reads as TGTGCCAGCTCACCGGCCGGAGGGGGGGGCAATCAGCCCCAGCATTTT. It yields the protein CASSPAGGGGNQPQHF.

In its sample, this clone was seen a few times. The chain joins TRBV10-2 to TRBJ1-1, with 7 bases matching TRBD1. There are 15 residues in the CDR3. Germline assignment: CDR1 WSHSY and CDR2 SAAADI. The V segment lost 6 bases and the J segment 1 base; nucleotides outside the gene matches: 8. CDR3 in DNA: TGCGCCAGCAGCGAACAGGGGTTGGGGAACACTGAAGCTTTCTTT. Protein product: CASSEQGLGNTEAFF.

The rearrangement links TRBV10-1 to TRBJ1-2, with D possibly TRBD1 on 6 matching bases. CDR3 length: 13 residues. V shed 0 bases and J shed 6 bases, with 8 bases lying between them. CDR1 is WNHNN and CDR2 is SYGVQD in the germline V gene (reference sequence). The CDR3 DNA sequence: TGCGCCAGCAGTGAGTCACAGGGAAATGGCTACACCTTC. As protein: CASSESQGNGYTF.

This sequence joins TRBV6-5 and TRBJ2-1; D is ambiguous. CDR3 length: 13 residues. Germline loops: CDR1 MNHEY, CDR2 SVGAGI. The V and J ends lost 8 bases and 6 bases respectively, with 14 bases between them. DNA of the CDR3: TGTGCCAGCGCCCCCCTAGTTAGCAATGAGCAGTTCTTC. The encoded protein is CASAPLVSNEQFF.

This clone is medium-sized. The gene calls are TRBV3-1 (or the pseudogene TRBV3-2) and TRBJ1-1; no definite D call. Trimming left V 2 bases short and J 7 bases short, with 11 bases between. Germline CDR1 LGHDT, CDR2 YNNKEL (reference sequence). This CDR3 has 13 residues. Here the CDR3 DNA reads TGTGCCAGCAGCCAATACAGCGGACTTGAAGCTTTCTTT. Its protein is CASSQYSGLEAFF.

The gene calls are TRBV6-5 and TRBJ1-1, with a tentative D call TRBD1 (5 bases). The V gene's germline CDR1 is MNHEY and CDR2 SVGAGI. The CDR3 is 12 residues long. V shed 6 bases and J shed 7 bases, with 12 bases lying between them. Written as DNA, the CDR3 is TGTGCCAGCAGCCCAGGGATTCATGAAGCTTTCTTT. Amino acid sequence: CASSPGIHEAFF.

The CDR3 DNA is TGTGCCAGCAGTTACGGCAGGCTCCGTAATTCACCCCTCCACTTT. Amino acids: CASSYGRLRNSPLHF. The rearrangement uses TRBV6-5 and TRBJ1-6; D gene ambiguous. Trimming left V 2 bases short and J 6 bases short, with 11 bases between. Germline CDR1 MNHEY, CDR2 SVGAGI. The CDR3 spans 15 residues.

The chain combines TRBV9 with TRBJ1-2; 7 nucleotides align to TRBD1. Looked up from germline, CDR1 is SGDLS and CDR2 is YYNGEE. V lost 4 bases, J lost 8 bases, and 8 bases stayed unmatched. The CDR3 has 13 amino acids. CDR3 nucleotide sequence: TGTGCCAGCAGCCCCGAGGGGGCTTTCGGCTACACCTTC. Residues: CASSPEGAFGYTF.

Only one count was recorded for this clone. CDR3 sequence: CASSFLTGSFTNEKLFF. The CDR3 nucleotides are TGTGCCAGCAGCTTTTTGACAGGGAGTTTCACTAATGAAAAACTGTTTTTT. The V and J genes are TRBV5-8 and TRBJ1-4; 7 bases line up with TRBD1. CDR3 size: 17 residues. The V and J ends lost 2 bases and 2 bases, in that order; junction bases with no gene match: 9. Germline CDR1 is SGHTS and CDR2 is YDEGEE.

This chain uses TRBV29-1 with TRBJ2-2; a possible D gene is TRBD2 (6 bases). V shed 5 bases and J shed 4 bases, with 8 bases lying between them. The CDR3 has 12 amino acids. Germline CDR1 reads SQVTM; CDR2 reads ANQGSEA. CDR3 sequence reads: CSVRGGTGELFF. CDR3 DNA: TGCAGCGTTCGGGGAGGCACCGGGGAGCTGTTTTTT.

This clone occurred once. The chain employs TRBV5-1 and TRBJ2-1; weak D call: TRBD2 (5 bases). V lost 0 bases and J lost 7, with 5 bases in between. Germline V gene sequence: CDR1 SGHRS, CDR2 YFSETQ. The CDR3 runs to 12 residues. The CDR3, as DNA: TGCGCCAGCAGCTTGGGAGGGAATGAGCAGTTCTTC. Translation: CASSLGGNEQFF.

This chain connects TRBV12-3 or TRBV12-4 to TRBJ1-4, with 7 nucleotides matching TRBD1. This CDR3 comprises 12 residues. After removal of 4 bases from V and 13 bases from J, the junction contained 6 bases not matched to a gene. The CDR3 coding sequence is TGTGCCAGCAGTTCCGACAGGGCGAGACTGTTTTTT. Residues: CASSSDRARLFF.

The chain is built from TRBV19 and TRBJ2-2, with no clear D. The V gene lost 6 bases and the J gene lost 2 bases, with 7 bases spanning the gap. Germline lookup yields CDR1 LNHDA and CDR2 SQIVND (reference sequence). This CDR3 comprises 13 residues. Here the CDR3 DNA reads TGTGCCAGTAGCTACCTTAACACCGGGGAGCTGTTTTTT. Translated: CASSYLNTGELFF. Complete variable domain (other parts from reference TRBV19 and TRBJ2-2): DGGITQSPKYLFRKEGQNVTLSCEQNLNHDAMYWYRQDPGQGLRLIYYSQIVNDFQKGDIAEGYSVSREKKESFPLTVTSAQKNPTAFYLCASSYLNTGELFFGEGSRLTVL.

The chain couples TRBV18 to TRBJ1-3, with no clear D. V was pared by 1 base and J by 0 bases, with 13 bases between. Germline values: CDR1 KGHSH, CDR2 LQKENI. The CDR3 runs 17 residues. CDR3 region: CASSPQNSPSSGNTIYF. CDR3 DNA: TGTGCCAGCTCACCACAAAACAGCCCGAGCTCTGGAAACACCATATATTTT. The full variable domain, in which reference TRBV18 and TRBJ1-3 provide the parts outside the CDR3, is NAGVMQNPRHLVRRRGQEARLRCSPMKGHSHVYWYRQLPEEGLKFMVYLQKENIIDESGMPKERFSAEFPKEGPSILRIQQVVRGDSAAYFCASSPQNSPSSGNTIYFGEGSWLTVV.

This chain uses TRBV2 with TRBJ2-1; TRBD2 matches at 12 bases. Germline CDR1 is SNHLY and CDR2 is FYNNEI. V lost 3 bases and J lost 2; bases outside the gene matches: 8. This CDR3 region has 18 residues. CDR3 coding DNA: TGTGCCAGCAGTGAGCTAGCGGGGGGGAGAACTCCCTACAATGAGCAGTTCTTC. Translation gives CASSELAGGRTPYNEQFF.

The chain is built from TRBV30 and TRBJ1-2, with D unresolved. The V end lost 1 base, the J end lost 6 bases, and 12 bases lay between the germline ends. The CDR3 is 13 residues long. Germline values: CDR1 GTSNPN, CDR2 SVGIG (reference sequence). The DNA of the CDR3 is TGTGCCTGGAGTGAGAGACACTTGGATGGCTACACCTTC. Amino acid sequence: CAWSERHLDGYTF.

The rearrangement uses TRBV25-1 and TRBJ1-6; TRBD1 is a possible D gene (5 bases). The ends were cut back, 1 base at V and 7 bases at J, with 11 bases in the middle. The CDR3 length is 15 residues. Germline assignment: CDR1 MGHDK and CDR2 SYGVNS. The CDR3 DNA reads TGTGCCAGCAGTGAATCTGCAGGGATGAATTCACCCCTCCACTTT. Translation: CASSESAGMNSPLHF. Looking up the rest from reference TRBV25-1 and TRBJ1-6 gives the full variable domain: EADIYQTPRYLVIGTGKKITLECSQTMGHDKMYWYQQDPGMELHLIHYSYGVNSTEKGDLSSESTVSRIRTEHFPLTLESARPSHTSQYLCASSESAGMNSPLHFGNGTRLTVT.

The CDR3 bases are TGTGCCAGCTCATCATATCGACAGGGCTCACTCACTGAAGCTTTCTTT. It encodes CASSSYRQGSLTEAFF. The chain has TRBV18 and TRBJ1-1; 7 nucleotides match TRBD1. This CDR3 has 16 residues. In germline, CDR1 is KGHSH, CDR2 LQKENI. After removal of 5 bases from V and 4 bases from J, the junction contained 13 bases not matched to a gene.